What follows are 32 T cell receptor beta chains derived from one specimen sequenced in a study of T-cell memory formation after mild COVID-19. MiXCR, applied by TCRdb to the 5' RACE reads, yields one record per CDR3 protein. The data show 150,000 to 200,000 distinct CDR3 sequences, about 14% seen once. Sequencing was performed on PBMCs or a T cell subset sorted from them (not recorded which). Receptors were obtained from an adult woman who had mild COVID-19 (a few samples of this study predate the infection). Cell type and time point are not known.

This clonotype was observed a few times. V is TRBV7-8 and J is TRBJ1-2; 9 positions agree with TRBD1. This CDR3 contains 13 residues. Germline lookup yields CDR1 SGHVS and CDR2 FQNEAQ. V was clipped by 7 bases and J by 11 bases; unmatched bases: 11. The CDR3 bases are TGTGCCAGCAAAACGGGACAGGGATTGAGTTACACCTTC. It encodes CASKTGQGLSYTF.

This clonotype has at least ten counts. The chain employs TRBV15 and TRBJ2-5, with D unclear. CDR1 and CDR2 from the germline V gene are LNHNV and YYDKDF (reference sequence). The CDR3 sequence is 11 residues long. With 6 bases removed from V and 2 bases from J, the gap between germline ends came to 4 bases. CDR3 DNA sequence: TGTGCCACCAGTAAACAAGAGACCCAGTACTTC. Its translation is CATSKQETQYF.

This chain uses TRBV14 with TRBJ2-7; TRBD2 matches 9 bases. V lost 5 bases to trimming and J lost 1 base; unmatched junction nucleotides: 12. Germline V gene data show CDR1 as SGHDN and CDR2 as FVKESK. This CDR3 is 17 amino acids long. CDR3 sequence reads: CASSFLGTSRNSYEQYF. In nucleotides, the CDR3 is TGTGCCAGCAGCTTCCTGGGGACTAGCAGGAATTCCTACGAGCAGTACTTC.

The chain uses TRBV30 and TRBJ1-1; D gene unclear. CDR3 length: 12 residues. V was trimmed by 0 bases and J by 6 bases, leaving 8 bases between them. Germline V CDR1 and CDR2: GTSNPN, SVGIG (reference sequence). In nucleotides, the CDR3 is TGTGCCTGGAGTGTAGGGTGGTCTGAAGCTTTCTTT. Amino acid sequence: CAWSVGWSEAFF.

This clonotype has a count of ten or more. The chain is built from TRBV29-1 and TRBJ2-3; no clear D gene. V was cut by 3 bases and J by 6 bases, with 4 bases left in between. The CDR3 runs to 10 residues. Germline V gene lookup returns CDR1 SQVTM and CDR2 ANQGSEA. CDR3 in amino acids: CSVDLDTQYF. The CDR3 nucleotides read TGCAGCGTTGACTTGGATACGCAGTATTTT.

CDR3 bases: TGTGCCAGCAGTTACTCGATAACGGACGGAAAAGATACGCAGTATTTT. This gives the protein CASSYSITDGKDTQYF. J is TRBJ2-3 and V is TRBV6-6; no clear D gene. The germline gives CDR1 MNHNY, CDR2 SVGAGI (reference sequence). This CDR3 is 16 amino acids long. V lost 0 bases and J lost 5, with 15 bases in between.

This clonotype was seen more than once but under ten times. V is TRBV6-6 and J is TRBJ1-2; D gene unclear. Germline assignment: CDR1 MNHNY and CDR2 SVGAGI (reference sequence). The length of the CDR3 is 13 residues. V lost 0 bases and J lost 4, with 6 bases in between. CDR3 residues: CASSYSPLYGYTF. For the CDR3, the DNA is TGTGCCAGCAGTTACTCGCCCCTCTATGGCTACACCTTC.

The rearrangement joins TRBV20-1 to TRBJ1-1; D is unclear. The germline V gene has CDR1 DFQATT and CDR2 SNEGSKA (reference sequence). Deletions cut 4 bases from V and 4 bases from J, with 13 bases between. This CDR3 spans 13 amino acids. This CDR3 is CSAKLQEITEAFF. The CDR3 nucleotides read TGCAGTGCTAAACTTCAGGAAATCACTGAAGCTTTCTTT.

This clonotype was recorded a few times. The V gene is TRBV29-1, the J gene TRBJ2-3, with D hard to call. The CDR3 extends over 12 amino acids. The germline V gene has CDR1 SQVTM and CDR2 ANQGSEA. V was pared by 4 bases and J by 1 base, with 6 bases between. The CDR3 region has the DNA TGCAGCGTTGGTGCCCGCACAGATACGCAGTATTTT. This sequence encodes CSVGARTDTQYF.

This clonotype has ten or more counts. This rearrangement joins TRBV7-8 to TRBJ2-1; D assignment may be TRBD1 or TRBD2 (6 bases each). The V gene lost 4 bases and the J gene lost 5 bases, with 15 bases spanning the gap. Germline-derived CDR1 and CDR2 are SGHVS and FQNEAQ. The CDR3 is made up of 15 amino acids. Written as DNA, the CDR3 is TGTGCCAGCAGCTCCCGGGGGCGGTGGAACAATGAGCAGTTCTTC. Translated, it gives CASSSRGRWNNEQFF.

In this sample, this clonotype turned up a few times. V is TRBV7-8 and J is TRBJ2-3, with 7 bases identical to TRBD2. The V and J ends lost 5 bases and 1 base, in that order; junction bases with no gene match: 9. The V gene's germline CDR1 is SGHVS and CDR2 FQNEAQ. The CDR3 covers 16 residues. The chain's CDR3 is CASSPFGGGGTDTQYF. The CDR3 coding sequence is TGTGCCAGCAGCCCCTTTGGGGGGGGGGGCACAGATACGCAGTATTTT. The variable domain in full, completed from reference TRBV7-8 and TRBJ2-3, reads GAGVSQSPRYKVAKRGQDVALRCDPISGHVSLFWYQQALGQGPEFLTYFQNEAQLDKSGLPSDRFFAERPEGSVSTLKIQRTQQEDSAVYLCASSPFGGGGTDTQYFGPGTRLTVL.

A few counts support this clonotype. This chain connects TRBV11-2 to TRBJ2-1; TRBD2 matches 9 bases. Per the germline V gene, CDR1 is SGHAT and CDR2 is FQNNGV. The CDR3 sequence is 18 residues long. V lost 1 base and J lost 4; bases outside the gene matches: 11. The CDR3 here is CASSLVVPREGWYNEQFF. The CDR3 DNA is TGTGCCAGCAGCTTAGTTGTCCCGCGGGAGGGATGGTACAATGAGCAGTTCTTC.

This clonotype turned up a few times. The gene calls are TRBV7-2 and TRBJ1-4; maybe TRBD1 (5 bases). Trimming took off 1 base at V and 5 bases at J, with 11 bases between the two ends. CDR3 size: 15 residues. CDR1 and CDR2 from the germline V gene are SGHTA and FQGNSA. CDR3: CASSLGGTINEKLFF. The CDR3 DNA sequence: TGTGCCAGCAGCTTAGGGGGGACGATCAATGAAAAACTGTTTTTT.

This clonotype was seen more than once but under ten times. This chain links TRBV12-3 or TRBV12-4 with TRBJ2-3; a weak D match, TRBD2 (6 bases). V was pared by 5 bases and J by 0 bases, with 15 bases between. The CDR3 is 16 amino acids. CDR3 sequence (DNA): TGTGCCAGCAGTGGGCCGCGGGGCGGTAGCACAGATACGCAGTATTTT. This sequence encodes CASSGPRGGSTDTQYF.

The chain has TRBV6-1 and TRBJ2-7; D gene unclear. Looked up from germline, CDR1 is MNHNS and CDR2 is SASEGT. The CDR3 totals 11 residues. Between the trimmed V and J ends, which lost 2 bases and 6 bases, there was a span of 5 bases. Written as DNA, the CDR3 is TGTGCCAGCAGTGAACTCGGCGAGCAGTACTTC. Protein product: CASSELGEQYF.

The V gene is TRBV9, the J gene TRBJ1-4; D is perhaps TRBD1 (6 bases). Germline CDR1 is SGDLS and CDR2 is YYNGEE. The length of the CDR3 is 15 residues. Trimming removed 2 bases at V and 5 bases at J, with 13 bases between. CDR3 region: CASSVSGTSNEKLFF. In DNA, the CDR3 is TGTGCCAGCAGCGTCTCCGGGACATCAAATGAAAAACTGTTTTTT.

This clonotype was seen only a few times. This chain links TRBV7-9 with TRBJ2-5, with D tentatively TRBD2 (6 bases). Germline V CDR1 and CDR2: SEHNR, FQNEAQ (reference sequence). V lost 2 bases, J lost 9 bases, and 16 bases lay in between. The CDR3 is 14 amino acids. CDR3 nucleotides: TGTGCCAGCAGCTTATCCGGGACTCCTCGATCCCAGTACTTC. This sequence encodes CASSLSGTPRSQYF.

In this sample, this clonotype turned up a few times. A read error is possible here, since a much larger clone lies one base away. The chain links TRBV3-1 to TRBJ2-3, with TRBD1 matching over 10 bases. CDR1 LGHDT and CDR2 YNNKEL come from the germline V gene (reference sequence). The CDR3 covers 15 residues. V shed 4 bases and J 3 bases; nucleotides not matched to a gene: 4. The CDR3 DNA reads as TGTGCCAGCAGCCGCGGGACAGGGGAGACAGATACGCAGTATTTT. Protein product: CASSRGTGETDTQYF.

In its sample, this clonotype was seen many times. V gene TRBV11-1 combines with J gene TRBJ2-7; maybe TRBD1 (8 bases). Germline CDR1 reads SGHAT; CDR2 reads FQDESV (reference sequence). V was pared by 3 bases and J by 4 bases, with 13 bases between. The CDR3 is 14 residues long. DNA of the CDR3: TGTGCCAGCAGCTTCGGACAGGGAGGGTACGAGCAGTACTTC. The encoded protein is CASSFGQGGYEQYF.

This clonotype appeared a few times. The rearrangement joins TRBV10-3 to TRBJ2-1; the match to TRBD2 covers 11 bases. This CDR3 comprises 16 residues. Germline V gene sequence: CDR1 ENHRY, CDR2 SYGVKD. V trimming: 0 bases; J trimming: 7 bases; junction bases outside the gene matches: 5. The CDR3 spells CAISESELAGANEQFF. CDR3 DNA sequence: TGTGCCATCAGTGAGTCCGAACTAGCGGGGGCGAATGAGCAGTTCTTC.

The CDR3 sequence is CASSELAGGPETQYF. CDR3 in DNA: TGTGCCAGCAGTGAATTAGCGGGGGGGCCAGAGACCCAGTACTTC. The rearrangement uses TRBV6-1 and TRBJ2-7, with 11 bases that match TRBD2. The DNA end lines up better with TRBJ2-5; the J call may be wrong. CDR3 length: 15 amino acids. CDR1 MNHNS and CDR2 SASEGT come from the germline V gene.

This clonotype was seen once. The chain couples TRBV18 to TRBJ2-7; 10 bases are shared with TRBD2. The germline V gene encodes CDR1 KGHSH and CDR2 LQKENI. V dropped 2 bases and J dropped 2; count of bases not matched to a gene: 3. The CDR3 has 15 residues. CDR3 loop: CASSPAAGGPYEQYF. The CDR3 DNA reads TGTGCCAGCTCACCAGCAGCGGGAGGGCCCTACGAGCAGTACTTC.

J is TRBJ2-1 and V is TRBV11-2; the D is unclear. From germline, CDR1 is SGHAT and CDR2 FQNNGV. The germline V and J ends were trimmed by 4 bases and 9 bases, with 7 bases remaining between them. The CDR3 totals 11 residues. Written as DNA, the CDR3 is TGTGCCAGCAGCTCGGGTCCTGAGCAGTTCTTC. It yields the protein CASSSGPEQFF.

V usage is TRBV19 and J usage is TRBJ2-3, with 10 bases identical to TRBD1. The CDR3 has 17 residues. Germline-derived CDR1 and CDR2 are LNHDA and SQIVND (reference sequence). The J segment lost 4 bases and the V segment lost 1 base, leaving 8 bases of the junction unmatched. The DNA for the CDR3 is TGTGCCAGTAGTATAGGGCTCCGGGACAGGGGATCAGATACGCAGTATTTT. This translates into CASSIGLRDRGSDTQYF.

This clonotype was observed a handful of times. V usage is TRBV3-1 and J usage is TRBJ2-1, with 8 bases lining up with TRBD1. Per the germline V gene, CDR1 is LGHDT and CDR2 is YNNKEL (reference sequence). This CDR3 region has 15 residues. Trimming took 5 bases from V and 8 from J; bases not matched to a gene: 11. DNA for the CDR3: TGTGCCAGCAGCTCCGGACAGGGAGCGCGCGATGAGCAGTTCTTC. Its protein is CASSSGQGARDEQFF.

V usage is TRBV4-2 and J usage is TRBJ2-2, with D perhaps matching TRBD1 (6 bases). CDR1 LGHNA and CDR2 YNFKEQ come from the germline V gene. The V gene lost 0 bases and the J gene lost 8 bases, with 16 bases spanning the gap. The CDR3 is 16 amino acids. In DNA form, the CDR3 reads TGTGCCAGCAGCCAAGATTTCGGCAGGGGTTCGGGGGAGCTGTTTTTT. It specifies CASSQDFGRGSGELFF.

The chain joins TRBV5-1 to TRBJ2-3, with D unclear. This CDR3 is built from 14 residues. CDR1 and CDR2 from the germline V gene are SGHRS and YFSETQ. V lost 0 bases, J lost 0 bases, and 5 bases lay in between. The CDR3 protein is CASSLEVSTDTQYF. As DNA, the CDR3 is TGCGCCAGCAGCTTGGAGGTTAGCACAGATACGCAGTATTTT.

The rearrangement uses TRBV21-1 and TRBJ2-3; TRBD2 is taken as the D call from the table, unchecked against the DNA. TRBV21-1 is given as a pseudogene. CDR3 length: 17 residues. The CDR3 protein is CASSKEGSGGDTDTQYF. CDR3 nucleotide sequence: TGTGCCAGCAGCAAAGAGGGTAGCGGGGGGGACACAGATACGCAGTATTTT.

This rearrangement joins TRBV7-2 to TRBJ2-1; D may be TRBD2 (6 bases). The CDR3 has 15 residues. V gave up 3 bases and J gave up 2 bases, with 11 bases separating them. Per the germline V gene, CDR1 is SGHTA and CDR2 is FQGNSA. CDR3 loop: CASSLVWGAYNEQFF. The CDR3 coding sequence is TGTGCCAGCAGCTTGGTGTGGGGGGCCTACAATGAGCAGTTCTTC.

This chain joins TRBV5-1 and TRBJ1-3; D gene ambiguous. The CDR3 covers 17 residues. Trimming pared 4 bases from V and 0 bases from J, leaving 17 bases between. Germline CDR1 SGHRS, CDR2 YFSETQ. The DNA for the CDR3 is TGCGCCAGCAGCCTCAACCCATTCGGTAGCTCTGGAAACACCATATATTTT. It is translated as CASSLNPFGSSGNTIYF. Using reference TRBV5-1 and TRBJ1-3 for the parts outside the CDR3, the full variable domain is KAGVTQTPRYLIKTRGQQVTLSCSPISGHRSVSWYQQTPGQGLQFLFEYFSETQRNKGNFPGRFSGRQFSNSRSEMNVSTLELGDSALYLCASSLNPFGSSGNTIYFGEGSWLTVV.

The chain is built from TRBV10-3 and TRBJ1-1; 9 bases fit TRBD1. The CDR3 extends over 15 amino acids. The V gene end was trimmed by 5 bases and the J gene end by 3 bases; junction bases not matched to a gene: 7. The V gene's germline CDR1 is ENHRY and CDR2 SYGVKD. The CDR3 nucleotides read TGTGCCATCAGTCCAACCGGGACAGGGTACACTGAAGCTTTCTTT. Encoded protein: CAISPTGTGYTEAFF.

The rearrangement joins TRBV20-1 to TRBJ1-6; D might be TRBD1 (5 bases). Trimming shortened V by 3 bases and J by 10 bases, and 13 bases separated the two germline ends. The CDR3 extends over 13 amino acids. Germline V CDR1 and CDR2: DFQATT, SNEGSKA (reference sequence). In nucleotides, the CDR3 is TGCAGTGCTAGTCGGGGGGATAGATCACCCCTCCACTTT. Protein product: CSASRGDRSPLHF.